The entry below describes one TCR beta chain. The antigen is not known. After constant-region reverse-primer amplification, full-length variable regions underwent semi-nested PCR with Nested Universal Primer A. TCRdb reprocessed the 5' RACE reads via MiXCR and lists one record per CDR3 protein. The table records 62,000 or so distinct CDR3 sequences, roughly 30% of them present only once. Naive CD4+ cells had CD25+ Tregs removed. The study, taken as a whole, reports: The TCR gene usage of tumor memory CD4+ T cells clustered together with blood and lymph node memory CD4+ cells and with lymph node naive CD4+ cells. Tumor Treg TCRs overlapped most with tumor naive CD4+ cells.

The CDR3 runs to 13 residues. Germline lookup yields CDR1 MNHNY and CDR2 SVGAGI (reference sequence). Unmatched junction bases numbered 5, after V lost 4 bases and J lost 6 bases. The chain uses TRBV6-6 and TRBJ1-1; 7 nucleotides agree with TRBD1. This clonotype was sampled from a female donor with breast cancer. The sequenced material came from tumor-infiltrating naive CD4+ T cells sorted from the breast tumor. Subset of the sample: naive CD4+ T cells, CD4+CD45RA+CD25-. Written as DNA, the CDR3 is TGTGCCAGCAGTTTGGGACAGATGGCTGAAGCTTTCTTT. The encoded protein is CASSLGQMAEAFF.